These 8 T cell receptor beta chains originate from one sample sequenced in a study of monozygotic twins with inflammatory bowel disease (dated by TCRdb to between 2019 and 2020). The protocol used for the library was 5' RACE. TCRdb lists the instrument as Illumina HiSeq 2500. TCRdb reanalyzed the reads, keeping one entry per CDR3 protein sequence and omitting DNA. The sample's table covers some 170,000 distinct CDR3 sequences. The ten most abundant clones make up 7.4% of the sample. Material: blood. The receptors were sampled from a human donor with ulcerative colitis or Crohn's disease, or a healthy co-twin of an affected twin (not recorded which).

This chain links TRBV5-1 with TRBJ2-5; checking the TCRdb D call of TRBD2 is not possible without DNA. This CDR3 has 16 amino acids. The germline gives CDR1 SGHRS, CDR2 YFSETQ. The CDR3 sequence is CASSLALAGVGWTQYF.

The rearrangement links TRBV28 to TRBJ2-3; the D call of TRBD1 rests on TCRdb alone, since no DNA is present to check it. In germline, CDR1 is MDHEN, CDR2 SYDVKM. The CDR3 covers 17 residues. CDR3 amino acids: CASSSLQGQGAPDMQYF.

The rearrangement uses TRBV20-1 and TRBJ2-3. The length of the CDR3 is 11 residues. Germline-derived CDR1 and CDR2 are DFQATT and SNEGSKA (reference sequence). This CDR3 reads CSARGTDTQYF.

CDR3 loop: CASSEFGGGGYEQYF. This sequence joins TRBV6-1 and TRBJ2-7; TCRdb's D call of TRBD1 is untestable without DNA. Per the germline V gene, CDR1 is MNHNS and CDR2 is SASEGT. The CDR3 has 15 residues.

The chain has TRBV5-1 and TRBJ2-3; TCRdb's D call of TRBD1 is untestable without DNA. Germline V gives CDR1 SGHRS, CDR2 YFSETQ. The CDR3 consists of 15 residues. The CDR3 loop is CASSDRGLSADTQYF.

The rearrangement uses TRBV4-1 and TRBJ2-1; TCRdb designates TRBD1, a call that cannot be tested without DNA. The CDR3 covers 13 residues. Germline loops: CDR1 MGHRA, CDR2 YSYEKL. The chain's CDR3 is CASSQVGRNEQFF.

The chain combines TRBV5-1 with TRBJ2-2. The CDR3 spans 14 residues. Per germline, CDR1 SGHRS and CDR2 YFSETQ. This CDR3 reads CASSLEANTGELFF.

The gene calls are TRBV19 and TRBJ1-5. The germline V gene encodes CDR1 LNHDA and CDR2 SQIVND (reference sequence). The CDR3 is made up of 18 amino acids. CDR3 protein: CASSPRERPPNSNQPQHF.